Listed here are 4 T cell receptor beta chains from one sample, sequenced in a study of cytomegalovirus exposure and HLA in healthy donors. PCR employed 60 Vbeta and 13 Jbeta primers. The method was immunoSEQ multiplex PCR; TCRdb's version includes in-frame clones alone and lacks a portion of them. The table shows some 250,000 clones, with about 80% occurring only once. Material for sequencing was PBMCs. Receptor source: a woman aged 40 to 50 in good health and CMV-seropositive.

The chain carries TRBV7-2 and TRBJ1-2; D not certain. Trimming took 4 bases from V and 0 from J, leaving 15 bases between them. The germline gives CDR1 SGHTA, CDR2 FQGNSA. The CDR3 extends over 16 amino acids. CDR3 nucleotides: TGTGCCAGCAGCTCCCCTACCTCTACCCCTAACTATGGCTACACCTTC. Protein: CASSSPTSTPNYGYTF.

The V gene is TRBV25-1, the J gene TRBJ1-4; a weak D match, TRBD1 (6 bases). The CDR3 extends over 15 amino acids. The germline CDR1 and CDR2 sequences are MGHDK and SYGVNS. V was clipped by 4 bases and J by 5 bases, with 14 bases between them. The CDR3 region has the DNA TGTGCCAGCAGTGGCACAGGGAGGGGGAATGAAAAACTGTTTTTT. It yields the protein CASSGTGRGNEKLFF.

The rearrangement joins TRBV10-3 to TRBJ2-3, with 9 bases fitting TRBD2. This CDR3 has 15 residues. Trimming took 6 bases from V and 0 from J; bases not matched to a gene: 4. Germline values: CDR1 ENHRY, CDR2 SYGVKD. The CDR3 bases are TGTGCCATCAGCGAAACTAGCGGGAGCACAGATACGCAGTATTTT. Its translation: CAISETSGSTDTQYF.

This clone was found a few times. The J gene is TRBJ1-1, the V gene TRBV6-1; D is possibly TRBD1 (6 bases). Trimming cost V 4 bases and J 5 bases, with 11 bases left between them. The CDR3 is 13 residues long. The germline CDR1 and CDR2 sequences are MNHNS and SASEGT. The CDR3 loop reads CASSAKGVTEAFF. As DNA, the CDR3 is TGTGCCAGCAGTGCTAAGGGGGTGACTGAAGCTTTCTTT.